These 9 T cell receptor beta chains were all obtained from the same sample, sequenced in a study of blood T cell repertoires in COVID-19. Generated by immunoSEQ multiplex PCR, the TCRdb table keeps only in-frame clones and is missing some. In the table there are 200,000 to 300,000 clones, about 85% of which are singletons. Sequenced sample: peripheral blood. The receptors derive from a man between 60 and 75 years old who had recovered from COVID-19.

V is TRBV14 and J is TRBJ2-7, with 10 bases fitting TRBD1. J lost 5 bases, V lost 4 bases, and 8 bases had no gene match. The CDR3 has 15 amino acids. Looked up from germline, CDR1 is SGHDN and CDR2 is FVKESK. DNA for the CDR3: TGTGCCAGCAGCCTCCCCGGGACAGGGGTCAACGAGCAGTACTTC. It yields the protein CASSLPGTGVNEQYF.

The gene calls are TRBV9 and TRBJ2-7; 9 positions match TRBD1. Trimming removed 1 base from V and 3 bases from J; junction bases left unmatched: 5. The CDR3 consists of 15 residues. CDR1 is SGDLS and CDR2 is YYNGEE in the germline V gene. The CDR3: CASSVTGGPLYEQYF. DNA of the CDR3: TGTGCCAGCAGCGTAACAGGGGGCCCCCTCTACGAGCAGTACTTC.

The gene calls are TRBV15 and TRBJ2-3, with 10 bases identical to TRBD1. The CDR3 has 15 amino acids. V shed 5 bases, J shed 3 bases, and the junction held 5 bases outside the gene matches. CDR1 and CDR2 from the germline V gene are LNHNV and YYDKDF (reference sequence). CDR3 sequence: CATSRWTGGTDTQYF. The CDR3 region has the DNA TGTGCCACCAGCCGATGGACAGGGGGGACAGATACGCAGTATTTT.

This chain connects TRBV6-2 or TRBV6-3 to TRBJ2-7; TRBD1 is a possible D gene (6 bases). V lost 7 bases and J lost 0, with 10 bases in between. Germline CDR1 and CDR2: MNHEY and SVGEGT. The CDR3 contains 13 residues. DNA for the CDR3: TGTGCCAGCACCCCGACAGGCTCCTACGAGCAGTACTTC. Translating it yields CASTPTGSYEQYF.

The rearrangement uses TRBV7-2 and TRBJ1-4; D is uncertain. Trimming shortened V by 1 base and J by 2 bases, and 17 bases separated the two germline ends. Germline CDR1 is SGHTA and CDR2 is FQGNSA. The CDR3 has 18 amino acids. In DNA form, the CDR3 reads TGTGCCAGCAGCTTAGGGCCAAGCGGCTCCACGACTAATGAAAAACTGTTTTTT. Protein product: CASSLGPSGSTTNEKLFF. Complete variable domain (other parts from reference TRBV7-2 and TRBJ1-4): GAGVSQSPSNKVTEKGKDVELRCDPISGHTALYWYRQSLGQGLEFLIYFQGNSAPDKSGLPSDRFSAERTGGSVSTLTIQRTQQEDSAVYLCASSLGPSGSTTNEKLFFGSGTQLSVL.

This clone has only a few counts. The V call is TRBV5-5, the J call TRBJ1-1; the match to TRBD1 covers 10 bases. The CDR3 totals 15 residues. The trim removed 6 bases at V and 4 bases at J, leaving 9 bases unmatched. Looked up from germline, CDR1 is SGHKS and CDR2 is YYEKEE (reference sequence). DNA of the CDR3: TGTGCCAGCACCCCAAGGGGACAGGGGAGCACTGAAGCTTTCTTT. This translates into CASTPRGQGSTEAFF.

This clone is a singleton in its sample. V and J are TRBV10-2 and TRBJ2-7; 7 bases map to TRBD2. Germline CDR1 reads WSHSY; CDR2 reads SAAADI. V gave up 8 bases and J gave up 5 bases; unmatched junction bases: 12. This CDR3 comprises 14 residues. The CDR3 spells CASVGRDLNNEQYF. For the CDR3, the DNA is TGCGCCAGCGTAGGGAGGGACTTAAATAACGAGCAGTACTTC.

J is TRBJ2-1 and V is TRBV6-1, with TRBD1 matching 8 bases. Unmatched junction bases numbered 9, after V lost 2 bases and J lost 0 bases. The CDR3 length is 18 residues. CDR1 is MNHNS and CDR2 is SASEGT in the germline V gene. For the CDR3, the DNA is TGTGCCAGCAGTGAATTGTCAGGGGGCTCGAGCTCCTACAATGAGCAGTTCTTC. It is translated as CASSELSGGSSSYNEQFF.

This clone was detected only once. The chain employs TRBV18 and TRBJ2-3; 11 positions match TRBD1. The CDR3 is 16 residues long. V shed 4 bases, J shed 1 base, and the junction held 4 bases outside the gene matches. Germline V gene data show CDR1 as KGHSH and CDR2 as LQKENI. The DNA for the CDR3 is TGTGCCAGCTCACTCGGGACAGGGGGACGCACAGATACGCAGTATTTT. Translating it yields CASSLGTGGRTDTQYF. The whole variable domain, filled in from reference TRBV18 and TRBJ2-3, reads NAGVMQNPRHLVRRRGQEARLRCSPMKGHSHVYWYRQLPEEGLKFMVYLQKENIIDESGMPKERFSAEFPKEGPSILRIQQVVRGDSAAYFCASSLGTGGRTDTQYFGPGTRLTVL.